This note documents a single T cell receptor beta chain sequence. The clone's antigen remains unknown. Per-base qualities were not stored, and no clone one base away is much larger. TCRbeta CDR3 regions were amplified from genomic DNA using the immunoSEQ Assay, a bias-controlled multiplex PCR. The study's own analysis went as follows. The number of nucleated cells in each sample was estimated by amplification of reference gene primers within the assay. To quantify the absolute abundance of each unique TCRbeta CDR3 rearrangement, sequence reads were collapsed and filtered. For each sample, productive Simpson clonality was calculated as the square root of Simpson's diversity index over productive rearrangements. The table was pulled from immuneACCESS by TCRdb, which kept in-frame rearrangements only. Such tables lose some clones; where checked, under half of the loss comes from unresolved V genes, and the rest has no known cause. The V and J calls and clone size are taken from that table; D and trimming were inferred from the DNA. Across this sample there are a few hundred thousand clones, with 70% to 90% seen only once. 3.6% of the sample is in the top ten clones.

The collaborating institutions used their own protocols to collect whole blood in K2EDTA tubes. Collaborator samples were shipped for TCRbeta analysis as frozen whole blood, isolated PBMCs, or DNA extracted from either sample type. CDR1 is given as LGHDT and CDR2 as YNNKEL, both from the germline V gene (reference sequence). Spanning cysteine to phenylalanine, the CDR3 consists of 15 amino acids. The read is trimmed to its CDR3 DNA, 45 bases read in frame from base 1. Trimming at the junction amounts to 5 bases on V and 4 bases on J, and the germline ends lie 16 bases apart. This record belongs to a study of blood T cell repertoires in COVID-19 (TCRdb year 2020). Turning to the overall study: Samples from collaborators originated in the United States, Italy and Spain and spanned both the acute and convalescent phases of COVID-19. The prospective study material was composed of cDNA or gDNA derived from T cells, B-cell-depleted T cells, or PBMCs. Deeply sampled blood TCRbeta repertoires from subjects exposed to, actively infected with, or recovered from COVID-19 were included in the dataset. A freely available public database, intended as a resource for researchers studying the immune response to SARS-CoV-2, is where the repertoires were released. The samples were drawn from two sources: the first 160 participants of the ongoing ImmuneRACE study, and over 950 subjects contributed by 6 global collaborators. A de-identified subject ID, COVID-19 status, age in years and sex were almost always included in the sample metadata. HLA class I and class II types, where available, came from metadata supplied by the sample provider rather than from assay-based typing. Here is what the overall study found, with its caveats: How much clinical and demographic metadata was included differed by source and by participant, and the metadata was provided uncurated.

The sequenced sample consisted of peripheral blood. The sequence came from a man younger than 30 with active or convalescent COVID-19. The chain employs TRBV3-1 (or the pseudogene TRBV3-2) and TRBJ2-3, with TRBD2 as a weak D call on 7 bases. CDR3 sequence: CASSTRGGVSDTQYF. The DNA reads TGTGCCAGCAGCACGAGGGGGGGGGTGTCAGATACGCAGTATTTT.